These 31 T cell receptor beta chains originate from one sample sequenced in a study of shared clonotypes between healthy human individuals. The assay was immunoSEQ multiplex PCR, and TCRdb's table has in-frame clones only and misses some. The repertoire includes millions of clones, 85% to 95% of them detected once, and 1.5% to 2% sits in the top ten. Terminally differentiated effector memory CD45RA+ cells were excluded by CCR7 positive selection of CD45RO-negative cells. The sequenced sample was naive CD8+ T cells from PBMCs. Receptors were obtained from a man younger than 30 in good health. Some clones in this sample may be carry-over from other donors' samples.

The rearrangement uses TRBV15 and TRBJ1-4; no clear D. V gave up 6 bases and J gave up 7 bases, with 15 bases separating them. Germline CDR1 LNHNV, CDR2 YYDKDF (reference sequence). The CDR3 runs to 14 residues. The CDR3 protein is CATSHGLFSEKLFF. The CDR3 nucleotides read TGTGCCACCAGTCACGGTTTATTTAGTGAAAAACTGTTTTTT.

V gene TRBV5-1 combines with J gene TRBJ1-1; D is unresolved. The CDR3 spans 16 residues. Per germline, CDR1 SGHRS and CDR2 YFSETQ. The V gene lost 0 bases and the J gene lost 0 bases, with 12 bases spanning the gap. CDR3 residues: CASSLAGMVMNTEAFF. The CDR3 region has the DNA TGCGCCAGCAGCTTGGCGGGGATGGTTATGAACACTGAAGCTTTCTTT.

This chain uses TRBV28 with TRBJ2-7; 7 nucleotides match TRBD2. The CDR3 is 14 residues long. With 6 bases clipped from V and 3 bases from J, the junction kept 8 bases outside the gene matches. The germline gives CDR1 MDHEN, CDR2 SYDVKM. The CDR3 here is CASRVIRGDYEQYF. The CDR3, as DNA: TGTGCCAGCAGGGTCATACGGGGGGACTACGAGCAGTACTTC.

The CDR3 protein is CASSPRDRNAYEQYF. The CDR3 DNA reads TGTGCCAGCAGCCCACGGGACCGAAATGCCTACGAGCAGTACTTC. This chain joins TRBV11-2 and TRBJ2-7; D possibly matches TRBD1 or TRBD2 (5 bases each). CDR1 and CDR2 (germline): SGHAT, FQNNGV. Trimming removed 5 bases from V and 2 bases from J, with 16 bases in between. The CDR3 is 15 amino acids.

This chain links TRBV15 with TRBJ2-1; 9 nucleotides agree with TRBD1. J was trimmed by 7 bases and V by 5 bases; bases with no gene match: 12. The V gene's germline CDR1 is LNHNV and CDR2 YYDKDF (reference sequence). The CDR3 length is 16 residues. CDR3: CATSARGTGIVNEQFF. The CDR3 bases are TGTGCCACCAGCGCCCGGGGGACAGGGATTGTAAATGAGCAGTTCTTC. The full variable domain, completed using reference TRBV15 and TRBJ2-1, is DAMVIQNPRYQVTQFGKPVTLSCSQTLNHNVMYWYQQKSSQAPKLLFHYYDKDFNNEADTPDNFQSRRPNTSFCFLDIRSPGLGDTAMYLCATSARGTGIVNEQFFGPGTRLTVL.

This clone was seen only a few times. This chain joins TRBV4-2 and TRBJ1-1; D not resolved. Germline lookup yields CDR1 LGHNA and CDR2 YNFKEQ. V lost 0 bases to trimming and J lost 8 bases, with 7 bases between them. This CDR3 region has 12 residues. This CDR3 reads CASSQDGEEAFF. CDR3 nucleotide sequence: TGTGCCAGCAGCCAAGATGGGGAAGAAGCTTTCTTT.

V and J are TRBV5-3 and TRBJ2-3; TRBD1 aligns across 8 bases. TRBV5-3 is marked as an open reading frame, function uncertain. CDR3 length equals 16 residues. CDR3 loop: CGQKLEDRDPSIAQYF. In DNA, the CDR3 is TGTGGGCAGAAGCTTGAGGACAGGGACCCTTCGATAGCGCAGTATTTT.

The chain carries TRBV6-1 and TRBJ2-2; the D gene could be TRBD1 or TRBD2 (5 bases each). V lost 7 bases, J lost 6 bases, and 18 bases lay in between. CDR3 length equals 15 residues. Germline assignment: CDR1 MNHNS and CDR2 SASEGT. DNA for the CDR3: TGTGCCAGCATTCCTCTTAAGGGGACCTCCGGGGAGCTGTTTTTT. Protein: CASIPLKGTSGELFF.

This chain links TRBV19 with TRBJ2-2; D unresolved. This CDR3 is 12 amino acids long. From germline, CDR1 is LNHDA and CDR2 SQIVND (reference sequence). Trimming cost V 7 bases and J 6 bases, with 9 bases left between them. CDR3 sequence (DNA): TGTGCCAGTATGGGGATTGCCGGGGAGCTGTTTTTT. Its protein product is CASMGIAGELFF.

The CDR3 DNA is TGTGCCAGCAGCCCACAGGGGGTAAATGAGCAGTTCTTC. The encoded protein is CASSPQGVNEQFF. J is TRBJ2-1 and V is TRBV9; the match to TRBD1 covers 8 bases. The germline CDR1 and CDR2 sequences are SGDLS and YYNGEE. With 4 bases clipped from V and 7 bases from J, the junction kept 4 bases outside the gene matches. There are 13 residues in the CDR3.

The V call is TRBV29-1, the J call TRBJ2-7; tentatively, D is TRBD1 or TRBD2 (5 bases each). Trimming stripped 7 bases from V and 3 bases from J, with 16 bases between. The CDR3 has 13 residues. The germline CDR1 and CDR2 sequences are SQVTM and ANQGSEA. The CDR3 DNA reads TGCAGCGCCAGGGACGGTTATCGCTACGAGCAGTACTTC. The encoded protein is CSARDGYRYEQYF.

This chain joins TRBV4-2 and TRBJ2-3, with D possibly matching TRBD2 (6 bases). V gave up 3 bases and J gave up 0 bases, with 13 bases separating them. The V gene's germline CDR1 is LGHNA and CDR2 YNFKEQ. CDR3 length: 16 amino acids. The CDR3, as DNA: TGTGCCAGCAGCCACTCTCAGGCGGGAAGCACAGATACGCAGTATTTT. It encodes CASSHSQAGSTDTQYF.

The V call is TRBV29-1, the J call TRBJ2-7; no firm D call. The germline V gene has CDR1 SQVTM and CDR2 ANQGSEA. The ends were cut back, 4 bases at V and 7 bases at J, with 11 bases in the middle. The CDR3 runs 11 residues. CDR3 region: CSVVKGWEQYF. The CDR3, as DNA: TGCAGCGTTGTTAAGGGTTGGGAGCAGTACTTC.

This chain uses TRBV28 with TRBJ2-3, with 8 bases that match TRBD2. This CDR3 has 16 amino acids. Germline V CDR1 and CDR2: MDHEN, SYDVKM. The V gene end was trimmed by 2 bases and the J gene end by 2 bases; junction bases not matched to a gene: 6. CDR3 amino acids: CASSLELAAPTDTQYF. CDR3 nucleotide sequence: TGTGCCAGCAGTTTAGAACTAGCGGCCCCCACAGATACGCAGTATTTT.

CDR3 bases: TGTGCCAGCAGGGACTGGACGGAATCCAGGGGAAGCAATCAGCCCCAGCATTTT. It codes for CASRDWTESRGSNQPQHF. V gene TRBV2 combines with J gene TRBJ1-5; D perhaps matches TRBD1 (6 bases). There are 18 residues in the CDR3. Germline V gives CDR1 SNHLY, CDR2 FYNNEI. The ends were cut back, 6 bases at V and 1 base at J, with 22 bases in the middle.

As regards this clone: This same CDR3 is encoded by further DNA sequences in the sample. The chain uses TRBV11-2 and TRBJ2-7, with D hard to call. This CDR3 spans 13 amino acids. Trimming shortened V by 2 bases and J by 3 bases, and 8 bases separated the two germline ends. Germline loops: CDR1 SGHAT, CDR2 FQNNGV. Here the CDR3 DNA reads TGTGCCAGCAGCTTATCTGGAAGCTACGAGCAGTACTTC. It translates to CASSLSGSYEQYF.

This clone was counted once. This sequence joins TRBV27 and TRBJ2-1; D possibly corresponds to TRBD2 (6 bases). The germline gives CDR1 MNHEY, CDR2 SMNVEV (reference sequence). This CDR3 comprises 16 residues. The V end was cut by 2 bases, the J end by 3 bases, with 14 bases between. CDR3 in amino acids: CASSLMGGKIYNEQFF. The CDR3, as DNA: TGTGCCAGCAGTTTAATGGGCGGGAAGATCTACAATGAGCAGTTCTTC.

J is TRBJ1-5 and V is TRBV6-1; D not certain. V dropped 8 bases and J dropped 0 bases, with 11 bases sitting between them. Germline-derived CDR1 and CDR2 are MNHNS and SASEGT. The CDR3 is 14 residues long. CDR3 in DNA: TGTGCCAGCGACGGTTACTTTAGCAATCAGCCCCAGCATTTT. This encodes CASDGYFSNQPQHF.

The chain employs TRBV9 and TRBJ1-3; D is perhaps TRBD1 (6 bases). Trimming left V 2 bases short and J 0 bases short, with 9 bases between. The CDR3 spans 15 residues. Germline V gene lookup returns CDR1 SGDLS and CDR2 YYNGEE. The CDR3 here is CASSVADSSGNTIYF. CDR3 sequence (DNA): TGTGCCAGCAGCGTGGCGGACAGCTCTGGAAACACCATATATTTT.

J is TRBJ1-3 and V is TRBV15, with TRBD1 as a possible D gene (6 bases). Deletions cut 3 bases from V and 7 bases from J, with 25 bases between. This CDR3 has 18 residues. Per germline, CDR1 LNHNV and CDR2 YYDKDF (reference sequence). CDR3 in DNA: TGTGCCACCAGCAGCGAAGCCCCCCAGACAGGACCCGGGAACACCATATATTTT. This encodes CATSSEAPQTGPGNTIYF.

With respect to this clone: The same CDR3 also results from other DNA sequences found in this sample. J is TRBJ2-7 and V is TRBV11-2; 7 nucleotides line up with TRBD1. After removal of 3 bases from V and 3 bases from J, the junction contained 8 bases not matched to a gene. This CDR3 contains 15 residues. CDR1 and CDR2 (germline): SGHAT, FQNNGV. The CDR3, as DNA: TGTGCCAGCAGCTTCACCAAGGGACAGTACTACGAGCAGTACTTC. As protein: CASSFTKGQYYEQYF.

The chain employs TRBV28 and TRBJ2-7; TRBD2 is a possible D gene (6 bases). The germline V and J ends were trimmed by 5 bases and 1 base, with 15 bases remaining between them. The CDR3 contains 15 residues. The germline V gene has CDR1 MDHEN and CDR2 SYDVKM. CDR3 protein: CASSLRGGVSYEQYF. In nucleotides, the CDR3 is TGTGCCAGCAGTCTCCGGGGCGGGGTTTCCTACGAGCAGTACTTC.

This sequence joins TRBV27 and TRBJ2-6, with no clear D. V was clipped by 0 bases and J by 4 bases, with 7 bases between them. This CDR3 contains 15 residues. Germline V CDR1 and CDR2: MNHEY, SMNVEV (reference sequence). The CDR3 coding sequence is TGTGCCAGCAGTTTATCTGCCGAGGGGGCCAACGTCCTGACTTTC. As protein: CASSLSAEGANVLTF.

The chain has TRBV9 and TRBJ2-2; TRBD1 is a possible D gene (6 bases). Germline values: CDR1 SGDLS, CDR2 YYNGEE. V lost 2 bases and J lost 4, with 12 bases in between. The CDR3 is 15 residues long. The CDR3 DNA reads TGTGCCAGCAGCGTGAGGGGGTTTGGCACCGGGGAGCTGTTTTTT. Its translation is CASSVRGFGTGELFF.

About this clone: Other DNA sequences in this specimen translate into the identical CDR3. This chain uses TRBV7-9 with TRBJ2-7; 9 nucleotides agree with TRBD2. CDR3 size: 14 residues. J was trimmed by 2 bases and V by 4 bases; bases with no gene match: 3. Germline V gives CDR1 SEHNR, CDR2 FQNEAQ (reference sequence). CDR3: CASSSTSGTYEQYF. The CDR3 bases are TGTGCCAGCAGCTCGACTAGCGGCACCTACGAGCAGTACTTC.

The chain carries TRBV21-1 and TRBJ1-1; the DNA was not compared with TRBD1, the D call given in the table. TRBV21-1 is labeled a pseudogene. CDR3 length equals 14 residues. CDR3 loop: CASSSRGGRTEAFF. CDR3 nucleotide sequence: TGTGCCAGCAGCTCCCGAGGGGGAAGGACTGAAGCTTTCTTT.

V gene TRBV19 combines with J gene TRBJ1-1, with unresolved D. Germline V gene lookup returns CDR1 LNHDA and CDR2 SQIVND (reference sequence). Trimming removed 4 bases at V and 1 base at J, with 10 bases between. The CDR3 totals 14 residues. CDR3 sequence reads: CASSTDGWNTEAFF. In DNA, the CDR3 is TGTGCCAGTAGTACGGACGGCTGGAACACTGAAGCTTTCTTT.

This clone turned up a few times. This chain connects TRBV6-4 to TRBJ2-1, with D possibly being TRBD1 (5 bases). CDR1 MRHNA and CDR2 SNTAGT come from the germline V gene. Trimming removed 0 bases at V and 0 bases at J, with 6 bases between. CDR3 length: 15 residues. The CDR3 DNA follows: TGTGCCAGCAGTGACTCCAGGGCCTCCTACAATGAGCAGTTCTTC. Protein sequence: CASSDSRASYNEQFF.

The V and J genes are TRBV7-9 and TRBJ2-5; the match to TRBD2 covers 7 bases. Unmatched junction bases numbered 9, after V lost 6 bases and J lost 2 bases. The CDR3 sequence is 15 residues long. Germline loops: CDR1 SEHNR, CDR2 FQNEAQ (reference sequence). The CDR3 nucleotides read TGTGCCAGCAGGGGTCCAGCGGGGTTACAAGAGACCCAGTACTTC. Its protein is CASRGPAGLQETQYF.

This chain links TRBV4-1 with TRBJ2-1; D remains ambiguous. From germline, CDR1 is MGHRA and CDR2 YSYEKL. Trimming took off 0 bases at V and 0 bases at J, with 15 bases between the two ends. The CDR3 has 18 residues. CDR3 bases: TGCGCCAGCAGCCAAGAATCGGCACAGACCTACTCCTACAATGAGCAGTTCTTC. This encodes CASSQESAQTYSYNEQFF.

For this clone: This CDR3 is also generated by other DNA sequences in the sample. This chain joins TRBV4-1 and TRBJ2-7; no clear D gene. The CDR3 is 14 residues long. The V end was cut by 0 bases, the J end by 1 base, with 7 bases between. Germline V gene lookup returns CDR1 MGHRA and CDR2 YSYEKL. This chain's CDR3 is CASSQDRVSYEQYF. CDR3 in DNA: TGCGCCAGCAGCCAAGATCGGGTTTCCTACGAGCAGTACTTC.